The 23 T cell receptor beta chains below come from one sample, sequenced in a study of control samples from healthy donors and cancer patients. Sequenced by immunoSEQ multiplex PCR; TCRdb stores in-frame clones only, minus some. The table lists about 150,000 clones, 93% of them singletons. Source material: blood. These receptors were obtained from a man between 18 and 29 years old in good health.

This chain connects TRBV5-1 to TRBJ2-1, with 7 nucleotides matching TRBD1. This CDR3 spans 14 amino acids. The V gene's germline CDR1 is SGHRS and CDR2 YFSETQ. Germline trimming cut 1 base from V and 6 bases from J; bases unmatched to any gene: 4. CDR3 DNA: TGCGCCAGCAGCTTGACGACAGGGATCAATGAGCAGTTCTTC. The encoded protein is CASSLTTGINEQFF.

The V gene is TRBV7-6, the J gene TRBJ2-1; either TRBD1 or TRBD2 may fit D (5 bases each). V lost 1 base to trimming and J lost 1 base, with 8 bases between them. Germline lookup yields CDR1 SGHVS and CDR2 FNYEAQ. This CDR3 region has 15 residues. CDR3 protein: CASSLDGGSYNEQFF. The CDR3 DNA reads as TGTGCCAGCAGCTTAGATGGGGGATCCTACAATGAGCAGTTCTTC.

The chain's CDR3 is CASSQEGWRQGSTDTQYF. The CDR3 DNA is TGTGCCAGCAGCCAAGAAGGTTGGAGACAGGGCAGCACAGATACGCAGTATTTT. The chain has TRBV3-1 (or the pseudogene TRBV3-2) and TRBJ2-3, with 7 bases that match TRBD1. Germline CDR1 reads LGHDT; CDR2 reads YNNKEL (reference sequence). Losses at the gene ends were 0 bases for V and 0 bases for J; bases not matched to a gene: 9. The CDR3 length is 18 residues.

The rearrangement links TRBV3-1 (or the pseudogene TRBV3-2) to TRBJ2-7; 10 bases map to TRBD1. V lost 4 bases to trimming and J lost 6 bases; unmatched junction nucleotides: 12. Germline V gene lookup returns CDR1 LGHDT and CDR2 YNNKEL (reference sequence). CDR3 length: 16 residues. The CDR3 reads CASSRNRDRGYGEQYF. In DNA, the CDR3 is TGTGCCAGCAGCCGTAATCGGGACAGGGGATACGGCGAGCAGTACTTC.

The chain carries TRBV6-6 and TRBJ1-1; no clear D gene. Looked up from germline, CDR1 is MNHNY and CDR2 is SVGAGI (reference sequence). The CDR3 runs to 16 residues. V lost 2 bases, J lost 1 base, and 14 bases lay in between. This CDR3 reads CASSYGPRRANTEAFF. Here the CDR3 DNA reads TGTGCCAGCAGTTACGGGCCTAGGAGGGCGAACACTGAAGCTTTCTTT.

The chain employs TRBV5-1 and TRBJ1-1; 8 bases align to TRBD1. J was trimmed by 1 base and V by 5 bases; bases with no gene match: 4. Germline CDR1 reads SGHRS; CDR2 reads YFSETQ. This CDR3 contains 14 residues. The DNA of the CDR3 is TGCGCCAGCAGTTGGACAGGGTGGAACACTGAAGCTTTCTTT. It specifies CASSWTGWNTEAFF.

The chain links TRBV6-5 to TRBJ2-2; a possible D gene is TRBD1 (5 bases). Germline V gene data show CDR1 as MNHEY and CDR2 as SVGAGI. CDR3 length equals 13 residues. The V end was cut by 10 bases, the J end by 5 bases, with 14 bases between. In DNA form, the CDR3 reads TGTGCCACCACCACCAGGGAAACCGGGGAGCTGTTTTTT. This encodes CATTTRETGELFF.

This chain connects TRBV2 to TRBJ2-7, with D maybe TRBD2 (5 bases). In germline, CDR1 is SNHLY, CDR2 FYNNEI. V lost 5 bases and J 4 bases, leaving 15 bases between the germline ends. This CDR3 is 14 amino acids long. Here the CDR3 reads CASSSTEGEYEQYF. CDR3 DNA: TGTGCCAGCAGTTCCACTGAGGGAGAGTACGAGCAGTACTTC.

The chain employs TRBV2 and TRBJ1-1; perhaps TRBD1 as D (5 bases). The CDR3 sequence is 15 residues long. The V end lost 1 base, the J end lost 1 base, and 10 bases lay between the germline ends. Germline V gene sequence: CDR1 SNHLY, CDR2 FYNNEI. CDR3 amino acids: CASSEEGIGNTEAFF. CDR3 DNA sequence: TGTGCCAGCAGTGAAGAGGGGATCGGGAACACTGAAGCTTTCTTT.

The chain employs TRBV19 and TRBJ2-7, with D possibly TRBD1 on 5 matching bases. Germline V CDR1 and CDR2: LNHDA, SQIVND (reference sequence). CDR3 length equals 15 residues. V was shortened by 10 bases and J by 1 base, with 20 bases between the two germline ends. In DNA form, the CDR3 reads TGTGCCACTCCAAACAGGCGACCTATTTCCTACGAGCAGTACTTC. Protein: CATPNRRPISYEQYF.

The rearrangement joins TRBV2 to TRBJ1-2; 7 bases match TRBD1. The CDR3 consists of 17 residues. The germline V gene has CDR1 SNHLY and CDR2 FYNNEI. V trimming: 8 bases; J trimming: 0 bases; junction bases outside the gene matches: 15. The CDR3 is CASQIRTGTKANYGYTF. The CDR3 DNA sequence: TGTGCCAGCCAGATAAGGACAGGAACAAAAGCTAACTATGGCTACACCTTC.

CDR3 coding DNA: TGTGCCAGCACAGGGCCGGTCCGGAATGAGCAGTTCTTC. Protein sequence: CASTGPVRNEQFF. This sequence joins TRBV7-9 and TRBJ2-1, with a tentative D call TRBD1 (5 bases). The V gene lost 7 bases and the J gene lost 7 bases, with 14 bases spanning the gap. The length of the CDR3 is 13 residues. The germline V gene encodes CDR1 SEHNR and CDR2 FQNEAQ (reference sequence).

The genes are TRBV24-1 and TRBJ2-7, with 7 bases that match TRBD1. CDR1 and CDR2 from the germline V gene are KGHDR and SFDVKD. Trimming removed 2 bases from V and 5 bases from J; junction bases left unmatched: 2. The CDR3 loop spans 13 amino acids. In DNA, the CDR3 is TGTGCCACCAGTGATTCTACAGGGGACGAGCAGTACTTC. As protein: CATSDSTGDEQYF.

The rearrangement uses TRBV7-5 and TRBJ1-1; the table's D gene call, TRBD1, was not cross checked with the DNA. TRBV7-5 is an annotated pseudogene. The CDR3 has 15 residues. As DNA, the CDR3 is TGTGCCAGAAGCTTACGGACAGGGGAGAACACTGAAGCTTTCTTT. As protein: CARSLRTGENTEAFF.

The gene calls are TRBV30 and TRBJ2-5, with 7 bases identical to TRBD2. The CDR3 spans 13 residues. After removal of 0 bases from V and 5 bases from J, the junction contained 3 bases not matched to a gene. Germline V lookup: CDR1 GTSNPN, CDR2 SVGIG (reference sequence). The DNA for the CDR3 is TGTGCCTGGAGTGTGGGGGGGATGGAGACCCAGTACTTC. Translating gives CAWSVGGMETQYF.

The V gene is TRBV10-2, the J gene TRBJ1-2; unclear D gene. The CDR3 has 13 amino acids. V lost 4 bases and J lost 8, with 14 bases in between. Per the germline V gene, CDR1 is WSHSY and CDR2 is SAAADI. CDR3 sequence reads: CASSVRRTGGYTF. In DNA, the CDR3 is TGCGCCAGCAGTGTAAGGCGGACGGGCGGCTACACCTTC.

The J gene is TRBJ2-3, the V gene TRBV27; 8 nucleotides match TRBD1. Germline V gene lookup returns CDR1 MNHEY and CDR2 SMNVEV (reference sequence). The CDR3 has 16 amino acids. J lost 3 bases, V lost 6 bases, and 11 bases had no gene match. The CDR3 nucleotides are TGTGCCAGCAGACCAAACACAGGGGGTGGGACAGATACGCAGTATTTT. Amino acids: CASRPNTGGGTDTQYF.

The genes are TRBV5-1 and TRBJ1-1; possible D gene TRBD1, 6 bases. CDR1 and CDR2 (germline): SGHRS, YFSETQ. The CDR3 extends over 15 amino acids. V was cut by 3 bases and J by 2 bases, with 14 bases left in between. In nucleotides, the CDR3 is TGCGCCAGCAGCTGGAGGTTACAGGGAAACACTGAAGCTTTCTTT. Its protein product is CASSWRLQGNTEAFF. Looking up the rest from reference TRBV5-1 and TRBJ1-1 gives the full variable domain: KAGVTQTPRYLIKTRGQQVTLSCSPISGHRSVSWYQQTPGQGLQFLFEYFSETQRNKGNFPGRFSGRQFSNSRSEMNVSTLELGDSALYLCASSWRLQGNTEAFFGQGTRLTVV.

This clone showed up just once. The chain links TRBV27 to TRBJ2-1; the match to TRBD2 covers 7 bases. Trimming at V came to 1 base and at J to 2 bases, leaving 5 bases not matched to a gene. The V gene's germline CDR1 is MNHEY and CDR2 SMNVEV (reference sequence). This CDR3 has 16 residues. CDR3 DNA: TGTGCCAGCAGTTTATATGTTAGCGGGCCCTACAATGAGCAGTTCTTC. Residues: CASSLYVSGPYNEQFF.

CDR3 residues: CSVEGVDNYEQYF. The CDR3 DNA reads as TGCAGCGTTGAGGGTGTGGATAACTACGAGCAGTACTTC. The chain uses TRBV29-1 and TRBJ2-7; D call uncertain. The CDR3 totals 13 residues. Germline V lookup: CDR1 SQVTM, CDR2 ANQGSEA. V was trimmed by 3 bases and J by 3 bases, leaving 12 bases between them.

The CDR3 nucleotides read TGTGCCAGCAGCCCGGGACCGAACTACGAGCAGTACTTC. Its translation is CASSPGPNYEQYF. This chain links TRBV5-6 with TRBJ2-7; D is tentatively TRBD1 or TRBD2 (5 bases each). The germline V and J ends were trimmed by 4 bases and 3 bases, with 11 bases remaining between them. This CDR3 contains 13 residues. The germline V gene has CDR1 SGHDT and CDR2 YYEEEE.

The genes are TRBV3-1 (or the pseudogene TRBV3-2) and TRBJ2-6, with TRBD2 as a possible D gene (6 bases). Germline-derived CDR1 and CDR2 are LGHDT and YNNKEL (reference sequence). The length of the CDR3 is 16 residues. Trimming took off 4 bases at V and 1 base at J, with 11 bases between the two ends. CDR3 protein: CASSPPGGSGANVLTF. The CDR3 bases are TGTGCCAGCAGCCCCCCTGGGGGGTCTGGGGCCAACGTCCTGACTTTC.

The J gene is TRBJ1-5, the V gene TRBV19; 12 nucleotides line up with TRBD1. The germline V gene encodes CDR1 LNHDA and CDR2 SQIVND (reference sequence). The V gene end was trimmed by 6 bases and the J gene end by 6 bases; junction bases not matched to a gene: 12. The CDR3 is made up of 17 amino acids. In nucleotides, the CDR3 is TGTGCCAGTAGCCCCGGGACAGGGGGCATCTTAGGTCAGCCCCAGCATTTT. Translation gives CASSPGTGGILGQPQHF.